Following are 26 T cell receptor beta chains from one sample sequenced in a study of blood T cells in healthy people across ages. The use of a sample-barcoded 5' primer and a J-beta primer mix characterized a second PCR of roughly 6 to 11 cycles. A single record per CDR3 protein comes from TCRdb applying MiXCR to the 5' RACE reads. In the table there are approximately 2,000,000 distinct CDR3 sequences, 39% of which are singletons. The sequenced sample consisted of blood. These receptors all stem from a human donor in good health.

This clonotype was counted many times. The CDR3 reads CASSEPSTDTQYF. The CDR3, as DNA: TGTGCCAGCTCGGAGCCGAGCACAGATACGCAGTATTTT. The V and J genes are TRBV27 and TRBJ2-3; D uncertain. The CDR3 loop spans 13 amino acids. The ends were cut back, 8 bases at V and 0 bases at J, with 9 bases in the middle. Germline CDR1 is MNHEY and CDR2 is SMNVEV (reference sequence).

CDR3 sequence (DNA): TGTGCCATCAGTGAGTCCGCAGGGTTGAAGGGCTACACCTTC. It yields the protein CAISESAGLKGYTF. The chain employs TRBV10-3 and TRBJ1-2; D might be TRBD1 (5 bases). V lost 0 bases and J 8 bases, leaving 13 bases between the germline ends. Per the germline V gene, CDR1 is ENHRY and CDR2 is SYGVKD. This CDR3 region has 14 residues.

This clonotype was seen just once. The genes are TRBV4-1 and TRBJ2-7, with a weak D call TRBD2 (6 bases). Germline V gives CDR1 MGHRA, CDR2 YSYEKL. This CDR3 comprises 15 residues. Trimming took 0 bases from V and 5 from J, leaving 14 bases between them. The CDR3 coding sequence is TGCGCCAGCAGCCAAGATGCCGGAGGGGAGGACGAGCAGTACTTC. Translated, it gives CASSQDAGGEDEQYF.

CDR3: CASSLGQPRNEKLFF. CDR3 bases: TGTGCCAGCAGCTTGGGCCAACCCCGGAATGAAAAACTGTTTTTT. This chain joins TRBV7-8 and TRBJ1-4; D unresolved. This CDR3 has 15 amino acids. The germline gives CDR1 SGHVS, CDR2 FQNEAQ. Trimming stripped 3 bases from V and 5 bases from J, with 13 bases between.

The V and J genes are TRBV12-3 or TRBV12-4 and TRBJ1-2, with TRBD1 as a possible D gene (6 bases). V was cut by 6 bases and J by 6 bases, with 17 bases left in between. The CDR3 covers 14 residues. The CDR3 DNA follows: TGTGCCAGCAGCATGAGCATTGGGACAAATGGCTACACCTTC. Translated, it gives CASSMSIGTNGYTF.

V is TRBV20-1 and J is TRBJ2-3; D is possibly TRBD1 (6 bases). Trimming pared 0 bases from V and 0 bases from J, leaving 10 bases between. This CDR3 comprises 15 residues. Germline CDR1 reads DFQATT; CDR2 reads SNEGSKA (reference sequence). The CDR3 sequence is CSARDRQASTDTQYF. Written as DNA, the CDR3 is TGCAGTGCTAGAGATCGACAGGCCAGCACAGATACGCAGTATTTT.

The rearrangement joins TRBV20-1 to TRBJ1-1, with 8 bases lining up with TRBD1. CDR3 length: 14 residues. From germline, CDR1 is DFQATT and CDR2 SNEGSKA (reference sequence). V lost 3 bases and J lost 5; bases outside the gene matches: 8. The CDR3: CSARGEQGETEAFF. In DNA form, the CDR3 reads TGCAGTGCTAGGGGTGAACAGGGGGAGACTGAAGCTTTCTTT.

The rearrangement links TRBV12-3 or TRBV12-4 to TRBJ2-1; the D call may be TRBD1 or TRBD2 (5 bases each). The CDR3 has 14 amino acids. The ends were cut back, 2 bases at V and 5 bases at J, with 10 bases in the middle. The CDR3 is CASSLSQGHNEQFF. The CDR3 DNA is TGTGCCAGCAGTTTAAGTCAGGGACACAATGAGCAGTTCTTC.

The V gene is TRBV7-2, the J gene TRBJ2-3; tentative D call: TRBD1 (5 bases). V was pared by 4 bases and J by 6 bases, with 26 bases between. Germline V lookup: CDR1 SGHTA, CDR2 FQGNSA. CDR3 length equals 18 residues. CDR3 DNA: TGTGCCAGCAGCTACCACCACCCCCAATTGATGGGGCCGGATACGCAGTATTTT. Its translation: CASSYHHPQLMGPDTQYF.

This clonotype came up a few times. The chain uses TRBV4-3 and TRBJ1-2; 9 bases map to TRBD1. Germline V lookup: CDR1 LGHNA, CDR2 YSLEER. Germline trimming cut 2 bases from V and 8 bases from J; bases unmatched to any gene: 3. The CDR3 contains 13 residues. CDR3 in amino acids: CASSQRTGVGYTF. The DNA of the CDR3 is TGCGCCAGCAGCCAAAGGACAGGGGTAGGCTACACCTTC.

The sample holds a few counts of this clonotype. V is TRBV29-1 and J is TRBJ1-4; D ambiguous. The CDR3 spans 13 residues. Germline V gene data show CDR1 as SQVTM and CDR2 as ANQGSEA. V was trimmed by 4 bases and J by 6 bases, leaving 12 bases between them. The CDR3 sequence is CSVVTIEDEKLFF. DNA of the CDR3: TGCAGCGTTGTAACGATAGAGGATGAAAAACTGTTTTTT.

This chain joins TRBV10-3 and TRBJ1-6; 8 nucleotides line up with TRBD1. J was trimmed by 7 bases and V by 6 bases; bases with no gene match: 11. The length of the CDR3 is 16 residues. Per the germline V gene, CDR1 is ENHRY and CDR2 is SYGVKD. The CDR3 sequence is CAISSDRGSGNSPLHF. The CDR3 region has the DNA TGTGCCATCAGCTCTGACAGGGGATCAGGGAATTCACCCCTCCACTTT.

The V gene is TRBV7-9, the J gene TRBJ1-1; possible D gene TRBD1, 5 bases. The V and J ends lost 4 bases and 1 base respectively, with 13 bases between them. This CDR3 contains 15 residues. Germline V gene data show CDR1 as SEHNR and CDR2 as FQNEAQ (reference sequence). Written as DNA, the CDR3 is TGTGCCAGCAGCTCCGTTGGGGGAGGGAACACTGAAGCTTTCTTT. This codes for CASSSVGGGNTEAFF.

The chain combines TRBV6-5 with TRBJ2-7; D could derive from TRBD1 or TRBD2 (5 bases each). The J call may be faulty, since TRBJ2-5 better matches the DNA end. Germline V lookup: CDR1 MNHEY, CDR2 SVGAGI. CDR3 length equals 14 residues. CDR3 coding DNA: TGTGCCACTTCCCTAGCAGGGACCCAAGAGACCCAGTACTTC. Translated, it gives CATSLAGTQETQYF.

The J gene is TRBJ2-5, the V gene TRBV7-2, with 7 bases lining up with TRBD1. The junction had 11 bases not matched to a gene; V was cut back by 3 bases and J by 4 bases. The germline V gene has CDR1 SGHTA and CDR2 FQGNSA. This CDR3 contains 16 residues. CDR3 coding DNA: TGTGCCAGCAGCTTCCTAAACAGGGGTTTAGGAGAGACCCAGTACTTC. As protein: CASSFLNRGLGETQYF.

V gene TRBV7-2 combines with J gene TRBJ1-4; no definite D call. Trimming cost V 10 bases and J 5 bases, with 5 bases left between them. This CDR3 spans 10 amino acids. The germline gives CDR1 SGHTA, CDR2 FQGNSA. The CDR3 spells CATGNEKLFF. CDR3 nucleotide sequence: TGTGCCACCGGAAATGAAAAACTGTTTTTT.

This clonotype appeared once. The chain has TRBV9 and TRBJ1-1; TRBD1 is a possible D gene (6 bases). Trimming took 0 bases from V and 0 from J, leaving 15 bases between them. CDR1 is SGDLS and CDR2 is YYNGEE in the germline V gene. The CDR3 is made up of 17 amino acids. The CDR3 coding sequence is TGTGCCAGCAGCGTAGTGAGAGGGGAGGGGGTGAACACTGAAGCTTTCTTT. Residues: CASSVVRGEGVNTEAFF.

This clonotype has more than one count but fewer than ten. The V call is TRBV5-1, the J call TRBJ2-6, with TRBD1 as a possible D gene (5 bases). The germline V and J ends were trimmed by 2 bases and 1 base, with 7 bases remaining between them. There are 15 residues in the CDR3. In germline, CDR1 is SGHRS, CDR2 YFSETQ. The CDR3 sequence: CASSLQESGANVLTF. The CDR3 DNA follows: TGCGCCAGCAGCTTACAGGAATCTGGGGCCAACGTCCTGACTTTC.

This sequence joins TRBV20-1 and TRBJ2-5, with TRBD1 matching over 9 bases. The CDR3 consists of 14 residues. V trimming: 4 bases; J trimming: 1 base; junction bases outside the gene matches: 4. Germline CDR1 and CDR2: DFQATT and SNEGSKA (reference sequence). CDR3 sequence (DNA): TGCAGTGCTAATATACAGGGGGCCCAAGAGACCCAGTACTTC. Its protein is CSANIQGAQETQYF.

This clonotype occurred a few times. The CDR3 spells CASSPGDRNYEQYF. CDR3 DNA: TGTGCCAGCTCACCTGGGGACAGAAACTACGAGCAGTACTTC. The chain uses TRBV18 and TRBJ2-7; 7 bases are shared with TRBD1. J was trimmed by 3 bases and V by 3 bases; bases with no gene match: 5. CDR3 length: 14 amino acids. Germline loops: CDR1 KGHSH, CDR2 LQKENI.

This clonotype was recorded only once. This sequence joins TRBV15 and TRBJ1-1; the D is unclear. Germline CDR1 is LNHNV and CDR2 is YYDKDF (reference sequence). The CDR3 runs 14 residues. The V end lost 2 bases, the J end lost 6 bases, and 13 bases lay between the germline ends. The CDR3 DNA reads as TGTGCCACCAGCAGACCCCGGAATCTGGCTGAAGCTTTCTTT. Residues: CATSRPRNLAEAFF.

This clonotype was seen ten or more times. At one of its ends the junction is not consistent with the germline gene, which may arise from a read error. This chain links TRBV29-1 with TRBJ2-1; D gene uncertain. CDR1 and CDR2 (germline): SQVTM, ANQGSEA. This CDR3 contains 15 residues. The CDR3: CSVEGVFDSYNEQFF. The CDR3 DNA reads TGCAGCGTCGAAGGAGTCTTCGATTCCTACAATGAGCAGTTCTTC.

The genes are TRBV7-8 and TRBJ2-1; 10 bases align to TRBD2. V gave up 6 bases and J gave up 0 bases; unmatched junction bases: 14. Germline V gene data show CDR1 as SGHVS and CDR2 as FQNEAQ. The CDR3 is 19 residues long. The CDR3 sequence: CASSLPLAGYMFSYNEQFF. The CDR3, as DNA: TGTGCCAGCAGTCTCCCACTAGCGGGGTACATGTTCTCCTACAATGAGCAGTTCTTC.

This clonotype occurred a few times. This chain uses TRBV7-9 with TRBJ1-5, with unresolved D. The CDR3 runs to 13 residues. Trimming took off 2 bases at V and 6 bases at J, with 8 bases between the two ends. Germline assignment: CDR1 SEHNR and CDR2 FQNEAQ (reference sequence). The CDR3 DNA reads TGTGCCAGCAGCTTAAACGACGGTCAGCCCCAGCATTTT. Protein sequence: CASSLNDGQPQHF.

The J gene is TRBJ1-2, the V gene TRBV5-1; D gene unclear. The CDR3 has 15 residues. CDR1 and CDR2 (germline): SGHRS, YFSETQ. Trimming cost V 0 bases and J 8 bases, with 17 bases left between them. Here the CDR3 reads CASSLDRARPKGYTF. The CDR3 DNA reads as TGCGCCAGCAGCTTGGACCGGGCCCGTCCGAAGGGCTACACCTTC.

This clonotype was detected only a few times. V is TRBV29-1 and J is TRBJ2-5; the D call may be TRBD1 or TRBD2 (6 bases each). V lost 3 bases and J lost 2, with 13 bases in between. Germline assignment: CDR1 SQVTM and CDR2 ANQGSEA. This CDR3 is built from 14 residues. CDR3 region: CSVDAGHRQETQYF. CDR3 nucleotides: TGCAGCGTTGACGCGGGACATAGACAAGAGACCCAGTACTTC.